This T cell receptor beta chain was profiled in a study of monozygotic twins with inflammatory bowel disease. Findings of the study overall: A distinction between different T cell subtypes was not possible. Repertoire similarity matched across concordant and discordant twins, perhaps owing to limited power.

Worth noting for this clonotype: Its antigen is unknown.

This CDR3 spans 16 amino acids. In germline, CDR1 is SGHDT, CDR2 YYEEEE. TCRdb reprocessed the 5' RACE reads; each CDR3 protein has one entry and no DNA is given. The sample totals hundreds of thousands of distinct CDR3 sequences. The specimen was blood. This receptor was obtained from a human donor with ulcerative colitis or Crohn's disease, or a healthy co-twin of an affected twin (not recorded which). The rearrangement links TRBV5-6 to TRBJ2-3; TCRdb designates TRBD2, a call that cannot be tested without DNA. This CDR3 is CASSPRTSGPLVTQYF.